The 19 T cell receptor beta chains below were found in one sample sequenced in a study of OX40 agonist ivuxolimab in advanced cancers. TCRdb's table, derived via immunoSEQ multiplex PCR, lists solely in-frame clones and lacks some. Here the sample spans approximately 58,000 clones, 86% being singletons. The material sequenced was CD4+ or CD8+ T cells sorted from blood, taken in a trial of the OX40 agonist ivuxolimab. These receptors all stem from an adult with an advanced solid tumor such as melanoma, head and neck, liver or kidney cancer.

This clone has a single count. The V call is TRBV30, the J call TRBJ2-1; tentatively, D is TRBD2 (7 bases). Germline values: CDR1 GTSNPN, CDR2 SVGIG (reference sequence). Trimming pared 5 bases from V and 7 bases from J, leaving 21 bases between. The CDR3 has 15 amino acids. The CDR3 is CAWERGGYSRNEQFF. The DNA of the CDR3 is TGTGCCTGGGAAAGGGGGGGGTACTCTCGGAATGAGCAGTTCTTC.

The CDR3 DNA is TGTGCCAGCAGATCTCCCCGCAGGGGGCAGAAAGATACGCAGTATTTT. Its translation: CASRSPRRGQKDTQYF. The chain is built from TRBV27 and TRBJ2-3; 8 nucleotides line up with TRBD1. Germline trimming cut 6 bases from V and 5 bases from J; bases unmatched to any gene: 13. The CDR3 loop spans 16 amino acids. Germline CDR1 and CDR2: MNHEY and SMNVEV (reference sequence).

V and J are TRBV11-3 and TRBJ2-5, with D unresolved. Trimming removed 1 base from V and 5 bases from J, with 14 bases in between. The length of the CDR3 is 15 residues. Per germline, CDR1 SGHNT and CDR2 YENEEA. CDR3 sequence reads: CASSLGWVLEETQYF. CDR3 DNA: TGTGCCAGCAGCTTAGGGTGGGTCTTGGAGGAGACCCAGTACTTC.

The rearrangement uses TRBV19 and TRBJ2-5, with 7 bases identical to TRBD1. J gave up 5 bases and V 5 bases, and 14 bases lay outside the gene matches. Germline CDR1 and CDR2: LNHDA and SQIVND (reference sequence). The length of the CDR3 is 16 residues. The CDR3 spells CASSVGQEPFVETQYF. CDR3 DNA sequence: TGTGCCAGTAGTGTAGGACAGGAGCCCTTTGTGGAGACCCAGTACTTC.

The chain recombines TRBV19 with TRBJ2-5; unclear D gene. The germline V gene has CDR1 LNHDA and CDR2 SQIVND (reference sequence). Trimming took 3 bases from V and 4 from J, leaving 6 bases between them. This CDR3 spans 12 amino acids. In DNA form, the CDR3 reads TGTGCCAGTAGTATTTCGCGAGAGACCCAGTACTTC. Translated, it gives CASSISRETQYF.

This clone was seen a few times. The rearrangement uses TRBV27 and TRBJ2-3, with D tentatively TRBD1 or TRBD2 (8 bases each). V lost 6 bases, J lost 9 bases, and 19 bases lay in between. Per germline, CDR1 MNHEY and CDR2 SMNVEV (reference sequence). This CDR3 region has 14 residues. The CDR3 coding sequence is TGTGCCAGCAGGGGACAGGCGGGGGGAGTCACGCAGTATTTT. Amino acid sequence: CASRGQAGGVTQYF.

The chain uses TRBV18 and TRBJ1-5, with a possible D match to TRBD1 (5 bases). The V end was cut by 6 bases, the J end by 7 bases, with 22 bases between. The CDR3 sequence is 16 residues long. The V gene's germline CDR1 is KGHSH and CDR2 LQKENI. The CDR3 sequence: CASSPNAPGGGQPQHF. The CDR3 bases are TGTGCCAGCTCTCCAAACGCCCCGGGGGGGGGACAGCCCCAGCATTTT.

V is TRBV6-6 and J is TRBJ2-3; possible D gene TRBD2, 6 bases. V was clipped by 4 bases and J by 5 bases, with 13 bases between them. The CDR3 loop spans 14 amino acids. CDR1 and CDR2 from the germline V gene are MNHNY and SVGAGI (reference sequence). DNA of the CDR3: TGTGCCAGCAGTTTTAGCGGAAATAAAGATACGCAGTATTTT. This encodes CASSFSGNKDTQYF.

The chain is built from TRBV6-5 and TRBJ2-3; D is unresolved. The CDR3 has 15 residues. The germline V gene encodes CDR1 MNHEY and CDR2 SVGAGI. V lost 6 bases to trimming and J lost 0 bases, with 13 bases between them. The CDR3 region is CASRNRASSTDTQYF. CDR3 bases: TGTGCCAGCAGAAACCGGGCGTCTAGCACAGATACGCAGTATTTT.

The chain combines TRBV7-2 with TRBJ1-2; 8 bases align to TRBD1. V shed 2 bases and J 4 bases; nucleotides not matched to a gene: 9. CDR1 SGHTA and CDR2 FQGNSA come from the germline V gene. There are 16 residues in the CDR3. The CDR3 protein is CASSLSSSDRVYGYTF. Here the CDR3 DNA reads TGTGCCAGCAGCTTAAGTTCGTCGGACAGGGTCTATGGCTACACCTTC.

This sequence joins TRBV7-3 and TRBJ2-6; no reliable D call. From germline, CDR1 is SGHTA and CDR2 FQGTGA. The CDR3 spans 17 residues. V was cut by 1 base and J by 2 bases, with 12 bases left in between. The CDR3: CASSLREGSAGANVLTF. In DNA, the CDR3 is TGTGCCAGCAGCTTAAGGGAAGGTTCGGCTGGGGCCAACGTCCTGACTTTC.

The rearrangement joins TRBV5-1 to TRBJ1-4, with 7 nucleotides matching TRBD1. Trimming cost V 4 bases and J 2 bases; bases outside gene matches: 5. CDR1 SGHRS and CDR2 YFSETQ come from the germline V gene. The CDR3 has 15 amino acids. For the CDR3, the DNA is TGCGCCAGCAGCAGGACAGGATTTACTAATGAAAAACTGTTTTTT. Encoded protein: CASSRTGFTNEKLFF.

The CDR3 DNA follows: TGCAGCGTGGGGGACAGGGGCTATGGCTACACCTTC. Translating it yields CSVGDRGYGYTF. The rearrangement uses TRBV29-1 and TRBJ1-2, with TRBD1 matching over 10 bases. V shed 6 bases, J shed 4 bases, and the junction held 2 bases outside the gene matches. Germline V lookup: CDR1 SQVTM, CDR2 ANQGSEA. This CDR3 is built from 12 residues. Complete variable domain (other parts from reference TRBV29-1 and TRBJ1-2): SAVISQKPSRDICQRGTSLTIQCQVDSQVTMMFWYRQQPGQSLTLIATANQGSEATYESGFVIDKFPISRPNLTFSTLTVSNMSPEDSSIYLCSVGDRGYGYTFGSGTRLTVV.

This clone appeared a single time. V gene TRBV28 combines with J gene TRBJ2-5, with 10 bases aligning to TRBD2. The CDR3 spans 16 residues. The germline gives CDR1 MDHEN, CDR2 SYDVKM. The ends lost 2 bases at V and 5 bases at J; junction bases unmatched: 8. The CDR3: CASSLMERGGRETQYF. DNA for the CDR3: TGTGCCAGCAGTTTAATGGAGCGGGGGGGCCGGGAGACCCAGTACTTC.

The chain links TRBV27 to TRBJ2-1, with D perhaps matching TRBD2 (7 bases). Looked up from germline, CDR1 is MNHEY and CDR2 is SMNVEV (reference sequence). The CDR3 runs to 18 residues. V lost 6 bases and J 5 bases, leaving 26 bases between the germline ends. The CDR3 coding sequence is TGTGCCAGCAGCAGCACCCGGGGGGCACTCTCCTTTGACAATGAGCAGTTCTTC. This gives the protein CASSSTRGALSFDNEQFF.

The genes are TRBV5-8 and TRBJ1-4; perhaps TRBD1 as D (5 bases). Germline values: CDR1 SGHTS, CDR2 YDEGEE. Trimming removed 0 bases at V and 4 bases at J, with 7 bases between. This CDR3 is 14 amino acids long. The CDR3 region is CASSLGGLNEKLFF. The CDR3 region has the DNA TGTGCCAGCAGCTTGGGGGGACTTAATGAAAAACTGTTTTTT.

The chain has TRBV30 and TRBJ1-2; 10 nucleotides agree with TRBD1. V lost 4 bases to trimming and J lost 4 bases; unmatched junction nucleotides: 15. CDR3 length: 17 residues. Germline V gene sequence: CDR1 GTSNPN, CDR2 SVGIG (reference sequence). The CDR3 DNA follows: TGTGCCTGGATTCTAGCGGGACAGGGGAAGCGTAGCTATGGCTACACCTTC. Amino acids: CAWILAGQGKRSYGYTF.

The rearrangement joins TRBV4-2 to TRBJ2-5, with D hard to call. V was pared by 4 bases and J by 2 bases, with 14 bases between. CDR1 and CDR2 (germline): LGHNA, YNFKEQ. There are 15 residues in the CDR3. CDR3 region: CASSRISADQETQYF. Here the CDR3 DNA reads TGTGCCAGCAGCCGAATCAGTGCCGATCAAGAGACCCAGTACTTC.

J is TRBJ1-2 and V is TRBV29-1; a possible D gene is TRBD1 (6 bases). The CDR3 has 12 amino acids. The ends were cut back, 3 bases at V and 8 bases at J, with 13 bases in the middle. Per germline, CDR1 SQVTM and CDR2 ANQGSEA. CDR3 bases: TGCAGCGTTGACAGGGGATCGGGAGGCTACACCTTC. Its protein product is CSVDRGSGGYTF.